The sequence of this TCR beta chain was determined in a study of technical replicates of blood from a few donors. Using immunoSEQ multiplex PCR, the repertoire was profiled, and TCRdb retains in-frame clones only, with some absent. The sample shows over 85,000 clones, roughly 95% of them seen only once. Sequencing was carried out using T cells isolated from PBMCs. The origin of this receptor is a human donor in good health.

The CDR3 region is CAASGTGGAWQETQYF. The CDR3 DNA sequence: TGTGCCGCCAGCGGGACAGGGGGCGCTTGGCAAGAGACCCAGTACTTC. The rearrangement links TRBV10-3 to TRBJ2-5; TRBD1 matches at 12 bases. This CDR3 is 16 amino acids long. The germline gives CDR1 ENHRY, CDR2 SYGVKD. V trimming: 11 bases; J trimming: 2 bases; junction bases outside the gene matches: 12.